A single sample is the source of the 12 T cell receptor beta chains below, sequenced in a study of T cell responses to AZD1222 COVID-19 vaccine. The table came from immunoSEQ multiplex PCR; TCRdb's copy has only in-frame clones and leaves some out. This sample has over 50,000 clones; roughly four fifths occur once, and the top ten carry over 20%. The sample in question was peripheral blood, obtained 28 days after the second AZD1222 dose. Every receptor here comes from an adult who received the AZD1222 COVID-19 vaccine.

The gene calls are TRBV9 and TRBJ1-2, with D perhaps TRBD1 (6 bases). The CDR3 runs to 14 residues. Germline V gene data show CDR1 as SGDLS and CDR2 as YYNGEE. V dropped 3 bases and J dropped 7 bases, with 16 bases sitting between them. CDR3 in DNA: TGTGCCAGCAGCGCACAGGGTTTTGATTTTGGCTACACCTTC. It codes for CASSAQGFDFGYTF.

The chain combines TRBV27 with TRBJ2-1; D is unresolved. The V end lost 3 bases, the J end lost 5 bases, and 8 bases lay between the germline ends. Germline CDR1 is MNHEY and CDR2 is SMNVEV (reference sequence). The CDR3 covers 13 residues. The CDR3 here is CASSFRVDNEQFF. The CDR3 bases are TGTGCCAGCAGTTTCAGAGTCGACAATGAGCAGTTCTTC.

The chain recombines TRBV4-1 with TRBJ2-3, with TRBD2 identical over 12 bases. Germline V gene sequence: CDR1 MGHRA, CDR2 YSYEKL. After removal of 5 bases from V and 3 bases from J, the junction contained 3 bases not matched to a gene. This CDR3 is 15 amino acids long. CDR3 DNA: TGCGCCAGCAGCTACGGACTAGCGGGAACAGATACGCAGTATTTT. Residues: CASSYGLAGTDTQYF.

The chain is built from TRBV5-1 and TRBJ1-4, with a weak D call TRBD1 (5 bases). The CDR3 loop spans 14 amino acids. The V gene's germline CDR1 is SGHRS and CDR2 YFSETQ. Between the trimmed V and J ends, which lost 5 bases and 8 bases, there was a span of 16 bases. CDR3 in DNA: TGCGCCAGCAGGGTCCGGACGAGGGACGAAAAACTGTTTTTT. Protein product: CASRVRTRDEKLFF.

This clone has only one observation. The rearrangement links TRBV10-3 to TRBJ1-5; D may be TRBD1 (5 bases). The CDR3 is made up of 14 amino acids. V was clipped by 4 bases and J by 5 bases, with 12 bases between them. The germline V gene encodes CDR1 ENHRY and CDR2 SYGVKD. The CDR3 region has the DNA TGTGCCATCAGTGGCCAGGGAGTCGATCAGCCCCAGCATTTT. It translates to CAISGQGVDQPQHF.

This chain joins TRBV7-6 and TRBJ2-2; 11 nucleotides agree with TRBD1. Losses at the gene ends were 1 base for V and 7 bases for J; bases not matched to a gene: 5. The germline V gene has CDR1 SGHVS and CDR2 FNYEAQ. The CDR3 consists of 16 residues. CDR3 in DNA: TGTGCCAGCAGCTTAGTTGGACAGGGGGCTCACGGGGAGCTGTTTTTT. Protein sequence: CASSLVGQGAHGELFF.

This clone was observed a few times. The chain uses TRBV6-5 and TRBJ2-7; no firm D call. Germline values: CDR1 MNHEY, CDR2 SVGAGI. The CDR3 length is 14 residues. V lost 4 bases to trimming and J lost 3 bases, with 13 bases between them. For the CDR3, the DNA is TGTGCCAGCAGTTCTCCCCCGGACGGCTACGAGCAGTACTTC. This sequence encodes CASSSPPDGYEQYF.

The chain recombines TRBV28 with TRBJ1-2; D not resolved. CDR3 length equals 12 residues. Trimming left V 3 bases short and J 4 bases short, with 6 bases between. Per the germline V gene, CDR1 is MDHEN and CDR2 is SYDVKM. CDR3 in amino acids: CASSFRSYGYTF. The CDR3 DNA sequence: TGTGCCAGCAGTTTTCGGAGCTATGGCTACACCTTC.

This chain joins TRBV9 and TRBJ2-6; a possible D gene is TRBD1 (6 bases). Looked up from germline, CDR1 is SGDLS and CDR2 is YYNGEE. Trimming stripped 3 bases from V and 0 bases from J, with 16 bases between. The CDR3 extends over 18 amino acids. DNA for the CDR3: TGTGCCAGCAGCGCCTCTGGACAGTTGCGCTCTGGGGCCAACGTCCTGACTTTC. This gives the protein CASSASGQLRSGANVLTF.

The chain combines TRBV9 with TRBJ2-3; tentative D call: TRBD2 (6 bases). V dropped 3 bases and J dropped 8 bases, with 13 bases sitting between them. The length of the CDR3 is 13 residues. Germline V gene data show CDR1 as SGDLS and CDR2 as YYNGEE. The chain's CDR3 is CASSDPSESTQYF. The CDR3 DNA reads as TGTGCCAGCAGCGACCCTAGCGAATCTACGCAGTATTTT.

The genes are TRBV24-1 and TRBJ2-7, with 7 positions matching TRBD2. This CDR3 is built from 12 residues. Germline loops: CDR1 KGHDR, CDR2 SFDVKD. J lost 4 bases, V lost 5 bases, and 1 base had no gene match. The CDR3 region is CATSAGGYEQYF. For the CDR3, the DNA is TGTGCCACCAGTGCGGGGGGTTACGAGCAGTACTTC.

The rearrangement links TRBV12-3 or TRBV12-4 to TRBJ1-2, with no clear D. The CDR3 runs 13 residues. V was clipped by 6 bases and J by 0 bases, with 8 bases between them. Here the CDR3 reads CASRSTANYGYTF. The CDR3 region has the DNA TGTGCCAGCAGGTCGACGGCTAACTATGGCTACACCTTC.